The clone carrying this T cell receptor beta chain was observed once. The antigen remains undetermined. CDR3 size: 11 residues. The V end lost 0 bases, the J end lost 11 bases, and 8 bases lay between the germline ends. Per germline, CDR1 SGHRS and CDR2 YFSETQ. This sample stems from a study of a mutant IDH1 vaccine in newly diagnosed glioma. The time point denotes: week 23, last vaccination. With topical imiquimod, each dose of the vaccine consisted of 300 ug of mutant IDH1 20-mer peptide. TCRdb's copy holds only in-frame clones and misses some; the assay was immunoSEQ multiplex PCR. Here the sample spans about 60,000 clones, 84% being singletons.

The chain joins TRBV5-1 to TRBJ1-1, with D possibly TRBD1 on 5 matching bases. The origin of this receptor is a man between 18 and 35 years old with glioma. The specimen was PBMCs, collected from a glioma patient whose treatment included an IDH1 peptide vaccine. CDR3 sequence reads: CASSLGGRAFF. CDR3 in DNA: TGCGCCAGCAGCTTGGGGGGGAGGGCTTTCTTT.